Below, 22 T cell receptor beta chains from the same sample are listed, as sequenced in a study of long-term antiretroviral therapy in people with HIV. Survey level was the resolution at which the v3.0 immunoSEQ assay ran. Method: immunoSEQ multiplex PCR; TCRdb's copy keeps in-frame clones and lacks some. The top ten hold 3.9% of the sample, which has over 35,000 clones, approximately 86% seen once. Material: unsorted PBMCs, obtained just before starting antiretroviral therapy. The receptors were sampled from a woman aged 18-35 years with HIV.

The V and J genes are TRBV7-9 and TRBJ2-2, with D maybe TRBD1 (6 bases). V gave up 2 bases and J gave up 6 bases, with 19 bases separating them. CDR3 length: 17 amino acids. Germline-derived CDR1 and CDR2 are SEHNR and FQNEAQ (reference sequence). The CDR3: CASSLKGVLKEPGELFF. The CDR3 nucleotides are TGTGCCAGCAGCTTAAAGGGGGTATTGAAAGAGCCCGGGGAGCTGTTTTTT.

This chain joins TRBV5-4 and TRBJ1-1; D remains ambiguous. Trimming stripped 1 base from V and 8 bases from J, with 9 bases between. This CDR3 has 12 amino acids. Germline CDR1 is SGHNT and CDR2 is YYREEE (reference sequence). CDR3 bases: TGTGCCAGCAGCTTGTCCGACATAGAAGCTTTCTTT. It is translated as CASSLSDIEAFF.

This rearrangement joins TRBV10-3 to TRBJ1-4; 9 bases line up with TRBD1. The length of the CDR3 is 13 residues. The ends lost 10 bases at V and 4 bases at J; junction bases unmatched: 4. The germline CDR1 and CDR2 sequences are ENHRY and SYGVKD. This CDR3 is CATRTGDNEKLFF. Written as DNA, the CDR3 is TGTGCCACCCGGACAGGGGATAATGAAAAACTGTTTTTT.

This chain joins TRBV15 and TRBJ1-3; perhaps TRBD1 as D (6 bases). The CDR3 has 15 residues. With 3 bases removed from V and 0 bases from J, the gap between germline ends came to 9 bases. The germline CDR1 and CDR2 sequences are LNHNV and YYDKDF (reference sequence). The CDR3 region is CATSSGQTSGNTIYF. CDR3 coding DNA: TGTGCCACCAGCAGCGGACAGACCTCTGGAAACACCATATATTTT. The full variable domain, rest sourced from reference TRBV15 and TRBJ1-3, is DAMVIQNPRYQVTQFGKPVTLSCSQTLNHNVMYWYQQKSSQAPKLLFHYYDKDFNNEADTPDNFQSRRPNTSFCFLDIRSPGLGDTAMYLCATSSGQTSGNTIYFGEGSWLTVV.

The chain combines TRBV27 with TRBJ1-1; possibly TRBD1 for D (5 bases). Germline V gives CDR1 MNHEY, CDR2 SMNVEV (reference sequence). Trimming removed 2 bases at V and 0 bases at J, with 16 bases between. The CDR3 runs 17 residues. The CDR3: CASSLRTPQVMNTEAFF. Here the CDR3 DNA reads TGTGCCAGCAGTTTAAGGACCCCACAGGTCATGAACACTGAAGCTTTCTTT.

The chain links TRBV5-1 to TRBJ2-5, with 11 nucleotides matching TRBD2. J lost 5 bases, V lost 3 bases, and 0 bases had no gene match. The germline V gene encodes CDR1 SGHRS and CDR2 YFSETQ. The CDR3 runs 13 residues. CDR3 nucleotides: TGCGCCAGCAGCTGGACTAGCGGGGAGACCCAGTACTTC. Residues: CASSWTSGETQYF. Drawing the rest from reference TRBV5-1 and TRBJ2-5, the complete variable domain is KAGVTQTPRYLIKTRGQQVTLSCSPISGHRSVSWYQQTPGQGLQFLFEYFSETQRNKGNFPGRFSGRQFSNSRSEMNVSTLELGDSALYLCASSWTSGETQYFGPGTRLLVL.

J is TRBJ1-2 and V is TRBV6-1, with TRBD1 identical over 9 bases. Looked up from germline, CDR1 is MNHNS and CDR2 is SASEGT. The V segment lost 0 bases and the J segment 9 bases; nucleotides outside the gene matches: 8. The CDR3 length is 15 residues. For the CDR3, the DNA is TGTGCCAGCAGTGAAGCGGGACAGGGAGTTACAAGCTACACCTTC. This codes for CASSEAGQGVTSYTF.

The rearrangement joins TRBV19 to TRBJ2-7; 10 bases fit TRBD2. After removal of 6 bases from V and 6 bases from J, the junction contained 8 bases not matched to a gene. This CDR3 is 14 amino acids long. Germline CDR1 is LNHDA and CDR2 is SQIVND (reference sequence). CDR3 residues: CASRSGRVYGEQYF. CDR3 sequence (DNA): TGTGCCAGTAGGAGCGGGAGGGTCTACGGCGAGCAGTACTTC.

The chain uses TRBV28 and TRBJ1-1; D gene uncertain. The V end was cut by 6 bases, the J end by 3 bases, with 11 bases between. The germline gives CDR1 MDHEN, CDR2 SYDVKM. This CDR3 spans 13 amino acids. The CDR3 DNA sequence: TGTGCCAGCAGGGATCGACCCCACACTGAAGCTTTCTTT. This translates into CASRDRPHTEAFF.

The V call is TRBV19, the J call TRBJ2-5; D is perhaps TRBD1 (7 bases). The CDR3 has 21 residues. V shed 0 bases and J shed 5 bases, with 31 bases lying between them. The germline CDR1 and CDR2 sequences are LNHDA and SQIVND (reference sequence). DNA for the CDR3: TGTGCCAGTAGTATAGAGTGGCCGGTGGGTTACCGGGCCAGGGGGGTGGAGACCCAGTACTTC. As protein: CASSIEWPVGYRARGVETQYF.

The chain couples TRBV11-2 to TRBJ1-2, with a weak D call TRBD1 (6 bases). The germline V and J ends were trimmed by 8 bases and 2 bases, with 9 bases remaining between them. The CDR3 is 12 amino acids. In germline, CDR1 is SGHAT, CDR2 FQNNGV. This CDR3 is CASEQGNYGYTF. The CDR3 bases are TGTGCCAGCGAACAGGGAAACTATGGCTACACCTTC.

V and J are TRBV15 and TRBJ2-1, with 9 bases fitting TRBD1. The CDR3 spans 13 residues. Germline values: CDR1 LNHNV, CDR2 YYDKDF (reference sequence). V trimming: 4 bases; J trimming: 10 bases; junction bases outside the gene matches: 5. This CDR3 is CATSKQGAPEQFF. Written as DNA, the CDR3 is TGTGCCACCAGCAAACAGGGGGCGCCGGAGCAGTTCTTC.

V is TRBV7-9 and J is TRBJ1-4, with 9 bases matching TRBD1. V lost 4 bases, J lost 8 bases, and 14 bases stayed unmatched. Germline CDR1 is SEHNR and CDR2 is FQNEAQ (reference sequence). The CDR3 consists of 17 residues. CDR3 amino acids: CASSSEPRQGGWEKLFF. In nucleotides, the CDR3 is TGTGCCAGCAGCTCTGAGCCCCGACAGGGGGGTTGGGAAAAACTGTTTTTT.

This sequence joins TRBV7-3 and TRBJ2-4, with 14 bases lining up with TRBD2. CDR3 length equals 18 residues. Trimming cost V 1 base and J 6 bases; bases outside gene matches: 8. CDR1 and CDR2 (germline): SGHTA, FQGTGA. The CDR3 DNA is TGTGCCAGCAGCTTAAGCGGGGGGACTAGCGGGAGCAGAAACATTCAGTACTTC. Its translation: CASSLSGGTSGSRNIQYF.

The chain has TRBV7-2 and TRBJ2-3; D is perhaps TRBD1 or TRBD2 (5 bases each). This CDR3 has 14 amino acids. Trimming left V 5 bases short and J 3 bases short, with 12 bases between. Germline values: CDR1 SGHTA, CDR2 FQGNSA. CDR3 sequence: CASSQGPLTDTQYF. The CDR3 DNA sequence: TGTGCCAGCAGCCAGGGACCATTGACAGATACGCAGTATTTT.

The chain combines TRBV9 with TRBJ2-7, with TRBD2 matching over 8 bases. The CDR3 consists of 14 residues. Unmatched junction bases numbered 3, after V lost 0 bases and J lost 4 bases. CDR1 is SGDLS and CDR2 is YYNGEE in the germline V gene. This CDR3 is CASSVDGRAYEQYF. In nucleotides, the CDR3 is TGTGCCAGCAGCGTAGACGGGAGGGCGTACGAGCAGTACTTC. Based on the CDR3 plus reference TRBV9 and TRBJ2-7, the full variable domain is DSGVTQTPKHLITATGQRVTLRCSPRSGDLSVYWYQQSLDQGLQFLIQYYNGEERAKGNILERFSAQQFPDLHSELNLSSLELGDSALYFCASSVDGRAYEQYFGPGTRLTVT.

The chain uses TRBV6-5 and TRBJ2-2; D is uncertain. V shed 7 bases and J shed 13 bases, with 22 bases lying between them. CDR1 is MNHEY and CDR2 is SVGAGI in the germline V gene. The CDR3 loop spans 14 amino acids. CDR3 sequence (DNA): TGTGCCAGCACCCCTTCGGTGGGCCACCAAGGGCTGTTTTTT. It yields the protein CASTPSVGHQGLFF.

The CDR3 spells CASSQDVYLSYNEQFF. The CDR3 coding sequence is TGCGCCAGCAGCCAAGATGTCTATTTATCCTACAATGAGCAGTTCTTC. The genes are TRBV4-3 and TRBJ2-1; D ambiguous. The CDR3 spans 16 residues. V was clipped by 0 bases and J by 1 base, with 10 bases between them. CDR1 is LGHNA, CDR2 YSLEER, per germline.

This sequence joins TRBV7-9 and TRBJ1-2; no firm D call. CDR1 and CDR2 (germline): SEHNR, FQNEAQ (reference sequence). This CDR3 comprises 16 residues. The V and J ends lost 6 bases and 0 bases respectively, with 17 bases between them. The CDR3 DNA reads as TGTGCCAGCAGTTCACCCCCCCCCGGCACTAACTATGGCTACACCTTC. Protein sequence: CASSSPPPGTNYGYTF.

This clone turned up a few times. The chain recombines TRBV5-1 with TRBJ1-1; D might be TRBD1 (5 bases). Germline CDR1 and CDR2: SGHRS and YFSETQ. V was clipped by 2 bases and J by 0 bases, with 8 bases between them. The CDR3 runs 14 residues. The CDR3 region is CASSFSGLNTEAFF. The CDR3, as DNA: TGCGCCAGCAGCTTCTCAGGGTTGAACACTGAAGCTTTCTTT. Drawing the rest from reference TRBV5-1 and TRBJ1-1, the complete variable domain is KAGVTQTPRYLIKTRGQQVTLSCSPISGHRSVSWYQQTPGQGLQFLFEYFSETQRNKGNFPGRFSGRQFSNSRSEMNVSTLELGDSALYLCASSFSGLNTEAFFGQGTRLTVV.

The chain links TRBV5-1 to TRBJ1-1, with D uncertain. The CDR3 contains 13 residues. The germline gives CDR1 SGHRS, CDR2 YFSETQ. Trimming stripped 4 bases from V and 1 base from J, with 8 bases between. CDR3 nucleotide sequence: TGCGCCAGCAGCACCGGCGGGAACACTGAAGCTTTCTTT. Translating gives CASSTGGNTEAFF.

This clone rates as medium-sized. A junction end diverges from the germline sequence, so it may reflect a read error. The chain couples TRBV10-2 to TRBJ2-7; the D is unclear. The CDR3 is 13 amino acids. From germline, CDR1 is WSHSY and CDR2 SAAADI. CDR3 sequence reads: CASKLGPSYEQYF. In nucleotides, the CDR3 is TGCGCCAGCAAATTAGGCCCCTCCTATGAGCAGTACTTC.